This T cell receptor beta chain was profiled in a study of blood T cell repertoires in COVID-19. This clone was seen a handful of times. Generated by immunoSEQ multiplex PCR, the TCRdb table keeps only in-frame clones and is missing some. Of 90,000 to 150,000 clones listed, 79% are singletons. This receptor was identified in an elderly woman with acute or convalescent COVID-19. The sequenced sample consisted of peripheral blood.

The chain's CDR3 is CASSKEWRISLHSGNTIYF. CDR3 DNA: TGTGCCAGCAGCAAAGAGTGGAGGATTAGCCTTCACTCTGGAAACACCATATATTTT. The chain combines TRBV21-1 with TRBJ1-3. TRBV21-1 constitutes a pseudogene. The CDR3 runs 19 residues.